The clone carrying this T cell receptor (beta chain) was seen only once. These data belong to a study of CD8 T cells in Susac syndrome. cDNA came from about 0.5 to 1 ug RNA primed by random hexamers. TCRdb called the immunoSEQ multiplex PCR reads again in MiXCR, with one record for every CDR3 protein. The data contain fewer than 150,000 distinct CDR3 sequences, approximately 90% of them seen just once; the ten biggest clones take up over 0.2%. Trimming cost V 9 bases and J 2 bases, with 13 bases left between them. The germline gives CDR1 SNHLY, CDR2 FYNNEI. The CDR3 length is 13 residues. Sequencing was carried out using CD8+ T cells from PBMCs. The chain joins TRBV2 to TRBJ2-5; D perhaps matches TRBD2 (5 bases). The sequence derives from a human donor with multiple sclerosis. The chain's CDR3 is CASKEVGQETQYF. CDR3 nucleotides: TGTGCCAGTAAGGAGGTGGGACAAGAGACCCAGTACTTC.